Each of the 11 T cell receptor beta chains below was sequenced from the same sample in a study of glioma-infiltrating T cells after dendritic cell vaccination. The data were produced by immunoSEQ multiplex PCR, yet TCRdb's version contains in-frame clones alone and is incomplete. The repertoire holds 100,000 or so clones, with nearly 90% as singletons. Time point of the sample: after dendritic cell vaccination, including at tumor progression/relapse. This material consisted of blood, taken after dendritic cell vaccination. The receptors shown here come from a human donor with glioblastoma.

V is TRBV6-5 and J is TRBJ2-1; no clear D. Trimming took off 0 bases at V and 2 bases at J, with 5 bases between the two ends. The CDR3 is 14 residues long. Germline CDR1 and CDR2: MNHEY and SVGAGI. CDR3 sequence reads: CASSYSRTYNEQFF. DNA for the CDR3: TGTGCCAGCAGTTACTCGAGAACCTACAATGAGCAGTTCTTC.

V gene TRBV6-1 combines with J gene TRBJ2-7; D not certain. Germline V gives CDR1 MNHNS, CDR2 SASEGT. The CDR3 has 13 amino acids. Trimming took 2 bases from V and 0 from J, leaving 5 bases between them. The CDR3: CASSELGSYEQYF. DNA of the CDR3: TGTGCCAGCAGTGAACTCGGCTCCTACGAGCAGTACTTC.

The chain employs TRBV29-1 and TRBJ2-1; 8 bases align to TRBD2. The V segment lost 6 bases and the J segment 5 bases; nucleotides outside the gene matches: 12. The CDR3 has 15 amino acids. Per the germline V gene, CDR1 is SQVTM and CDR2 is ANQGSEA. Here the CDR3 DNA reads TGCAGCGTCCTGGGGGCGGGGGGTCTGGACAATGAGCAGTTCTTC. It yields the protein CSVLGAGGLDNEQFF.

As to this clone: The junction does not match germline at one end; this may be a read error. This CDR3 is also generated by other DNA sequences in the sample. CDR3 sequence: CASSLGQGAVHEKLFF. CDR3 DNA: TGTGCCAGTAGCTTAGGGCAGGGGGCCGTTCATGAAAAACTGTTTTTT. The chain uses TRBV11-2 and TRBJ1-4; 8 nucleotides align to TRBD1. CDR3 length equals 16 residues. Germline V gene data show CDR1 as SGHAT and CDR2 as FQNNGV.

This clone has only a few counts. The genes are TRBV27 and TRBJ2-7; D perhaps matches TRBD2 (5 bases). The CDR3 consists of 15 residues. CDR1 is MNHEY and CDR2 is SMNVEV in the germline V gene (reference sequence). Trimming took off 5 bases at V and 0 bases at J, with 14 bases between the two ends. The DNA of the CDR3 is TGTGCCAGCAGTGAGCGGACGGATAGCTCCTACGAGCAGTACTTC. Translating it yields CASSERTDSSYEQYF.

The J gene is TRBJ2-3, the V gene TRBV19, with 8 bases fitting TRBD1. The CDR3 is 13 amino acids. The trim removed 5 bases at V and 4 bases at J, leaving 2 bases unmatched. CDR1 is LNHDA, CDR2 SQIVND, per germline (reference sequence). The CDR3 loop reads CASSGGQADTQYF. Here the CDR3 DNA reads TGTGCCAGTAGTGGGGGACAGGCAGATACGCAGTATTTT.

The chain employs TRBV30 and TRBJ1-1, with D tentatively TRBD1 (5 bases). Per the germline V gene, CDR1 is GTSNPN and CDR2 is SVGIG (reference sequence). This CDR3 contains 11 residues. Trimming cost V 3 bases and J 10 bases, with 12 bases left between them. For the CDR3, the DNA is TGTGCCTGGAGACGACAGCTCGGAGCTTTCTTT. It encodes CAWRRQLGAFF.

In the case of this clone: Other nucleotide sequences from this sample produce the same CDR3. The chain carries TRBV6-5 and TRBJ1-6; the D gene is possibly TRBD1 (6 bases). V gave up 6 bases and J gave up 6 bases, with 12 bases separating them. The CDR3 is made up of 14 amino acids. Germline CDR1 and CDR2: MNHEY and SVGAGI. CDR3 residues: CASRWTVINSPLHF. The CDR3 nucleotides read TGTGCCAGCAGGTGGACAGTGATTAATTCACCCCTCCACTTT.

V and J are TRBV6-5 and TRBJ2-5; D possibly corresponds to TRBD2 (5 bases). The V and J ends lost 2 bases and 5 bases respectively, with 9 bases between them. Germline CDR1 reads MNHEY; CDR2 reads SVGAGI. The CDR3 totals 13 residues. As DNA, the CDR3 is TGTGCCAGCAGTTACCAGAGGGAGGAGACCCAGTACTTC. Its translation: CASSYQREETQYF.

The genes are TRBV13 and TRBJ1-5; tentative D call: TRBD1 (6 bases). CDR1 and CDR2 (germline): PRHDT, FYEKMQ (reference sequence). The CDR3 is 13 amino acids. With 4 bases removed from V and 7 bases from J, the gap between germline ends came to 11 bases. The CDR3 DNA is TGTGCCAGCAGCTCCCAAAGGGGGCAGCCCCAGCATTTT. Translation gives CASSSQRGQPQHF.

The J gene is TRBJ1-2, the V gene TRBV10-3, with 8 bases fitting TRBD1. Germline trimming cut 6 bases from V and 4 bases from J; bases unmatched to any gene: 4. CDR3 size: 13 residues. Germline CDR1 and CDR2: ENHRY and SYGVKD. The CDR3 reads CAISRQGTYGYTF. CDR3 bases: TGTGCCATCAGCAGACAGGGGACCTATGGCTACACCTTC.